A single sample gave rise to the 21 T cell receptor beta chains below, sequenced in a study of OX40 agonist ivuxolimab in advanced cancers. Method: immunoSEQ multiplex PCR; TCRdb's copy keeps in-frame clones and lacks some. Here the sample spans 70,000 or so clones, approximately 90% being singletons. This specimen consisted of CD4+ or CD8+ T cells sorted from blood, obtained in a trial of the OX40 agonist ivuxolimab. Receptors originate from an adult with an advanced solid tumor such as melanoma, head and neck, liver or kidney cancer.

The V and J genes are TRBV7-9 and TRBJ1-4; D gene unclear. CDR1 and CDR2 from the germline V gene are SEHNR and FQNEAQ (reference sequence). There are 17 residues in the CDR3. V was shortened by 0 bases and J by 7 bases, with 18 bases between the two germline ends. In DNA form, the CDR3 reads TGTGCCAGCAGCTTAGCGGCTCAAGTAATGAATGGTGAAAAACTGTTTTTT. Translated: CASSLAAQVMNGEKLFF.

The table lists this clone with a count of one. The genes are TRBV5-1 and TRBJ2-7; 7 bases line up with TRBD1. The CDR3 is 13 residues long. With 3 bases clipped from V and 1 base from J, the junction kept 1 base outside the gene matches. Germline-derived CDR1 and CDR2 are SGHRS and YFSETQ. CDR3 loop: CASSWTGSYEQYF. The CDR3 coding sequence is TGCGCCAGCAGCTGGACAGGTTCCTACGAGCAGTACTTC.

The V call is TRBV7-2, the J call TRBJ2-5, with TRBD1 matching 10 bases. The CDR3 length is 15 residues. With 10 bases clipped from V and 4 bases from J, the junction kept 12 bases outside the gene matches. The germline CDR1 and CDR2 sequences are SGHTA and FQGNSA. The CDR3 bases are TGTGCCACAATGGGGACAGGGGCCCTCCGAGAGACCCAGTACTTC. It specifies CATMGTGALRETQYF.

The rearrangement joins TRBV2 to TRBJ2-3, with 10 positions matching TRBD2. V shed 7 bases and J 4 bases; nucleotides not matched to a gene: 8. This CDR3 contains 15 residues. Per the germline V gene, CDR1 is SNHLY and CDR2 is FYNNEI. The CDR3 here is CASTPRAGGPDTQYF. The CDR3 coding sequence is TGTGCCAGCACTCCGCGAGCGGGAGGGCCAGATACGCAGTATTTT.

The V call is TRBV6-4, the J call TRBJ1-2, with D unclear. The V end lost 6 bases, the J end lost 4 bases, and 12 bases lay between the germline ends. The CDR3 covers 13 residues. Germline assignment: CDR1 MRHNA and CDR2 SNTAGT. CDR3 region: CASRPGASYGYTF. DNA of the CDR3: TGTGCCAGCAGGCCGGGAGCAAGCTATGGCTACACCTTC.

CDR3 residues: CASSFFIRLASNTGELFF. In nucleotides, the CDR3 is TGTGCCAGCAGTTTCTTTATAAGATTAGCGTCGAACACCGGGGAGCTGTTTTTT. The rearrangement links TRBV28 to TRBJ2-2, with a weak D call TRBD2 (5 bases). Trimming removed 3 bases from V and 0 bases from J, with 17 bases in between. The length of the CDR3 is 18 residues. The germline V gene encodes CDR1 MDHEN and CDR2 SYDVKM.

The chain couples TRBV5-4 to TRBJ2-2, with 8 bases aligning to TRBD1. Germline CDR1 and CDR2: SGHNT and YYREEE (reference sequence). This CDR3 has 17 amino acids. Trimming cost V 3 bases and J 6 bases; bases outside gene matches: 13. CDR3 sequence reads: CASSWGRGHTGSGELFF. The CDR3 nucleotides read TGTGCCAGCAGCTGGGGCAGGGGGCATACCGGGTCCGGGGAGCTGTTTTTT.

The rearrangement uses TRBV27 and TRBJ1-1; D call uncertain. The germline V gene encodes CDR1 MNHEY and CDR2 SMNVEV (reference sequence). V lost 4 bases, J lost 5 bases, and 8 bases lay in between. This CDR3 is built from 12 residues. CDR3 region: CASSSSRTEAFF. The CDR3 DNA follows: TGTGCCAGCAGTTCGTCCCGAACTGAAGCTTTCTTT.

The V gene is TRBV28, the J gene TRBJ2-7; 10 bases match TRBD2. Germline lookup yields CDR1 MDHEN and CDR2 SYDVKM. Trimming cost V 5 bases and J 2 bases; bases outside gene matches: 6. The CDR3 is 15 residues long. The CDR3 DNA follows: TGTGCCAGCAGTCCTCCCCTAGCGGGAGCCTACGAGCAGTACTTC. This sequence encodes CASSPPLAGAYEQYF.

The rearrangement links TRBV11-1 to TRBJ1-1, with D unclear. Germline CDR1 SGHAT, CDR2 FQDESV (reference sequence). V was pared by 1 base and J by 1 base, with 16 bases between. This CDR3 has 17 residues. CDR3 bases: TGTGCCAGCAGCTTAGGCGTCAGGCAATCAGGGAACACTGAAGCTTTCTTT. Protein sequence: CASSLGVRQSGNTEAFF.

CDR3 bases: TGTGCCAGCAGTGAAATGTCAGGGGGCTCTAACTATGGCTACACCTTC. Its protein product is CASSEMSGGSNYGYTF. The chain links TRBV2 to TRBJ1-2, with 8 bases aligning to TRBD1. J lost 0 bases, V lost 2 bases, and 5 bases had no gene match. Germline V lookup: CDR1 SNHLY, CDR2 FYNNEI. The CDR3 has 16 amino acids.

The V gene is TRBV28, the J gene TRBJ2-2; tentative D call: TRBD2 (5 bases). Trimming left V 4 bases short and J 0 bases short, with 12 bases between. The length of the CDR3 is 16 residues. Germline CDR1 MDHEN, CDR2 SYDVKM. CDR3 sequence: CASSSPPAANTGELFF. CDR3 sequence (DNA): TGTGCCAGCAGTTCCCCCCCAGCGGCGAACACCGGGGAGCTGTTTTTT. The whole variable domain, remainder taken from reference TRBV28 and TRBJ2-2, is DVKVTQSSRYLVKRTGEKVFLECVQDMDHENMFWYRQDPGLGLRLIYFSYDVKMKEKGDIPEGYSVSREKKERFSLILESASTNQTSMYLCASSSPPAANTGELFFGEGSRLTVL.

In DNA form, the CDR3 reads TGCGCCAGCAGCGATGGGACTCCACCGGGAGAGACCCAGTACTTC. As protein: CASSDGTPPGETQYF. The V gene is TRBV5-1, the J gene TRBJ2-5, with D perhaps matching TRBD2 (6 bases). Trimming removed 4 bases at V and 4 bases at J, with 17 bases between. CDR1 and CDR2 from the germline V gene are SGHRS and YFSETQ. The CDR3 has 15 residues.

The V and J genes are TRBV10-3 and TRBJ2-3, with 8 bases fitting TRBD2. This CDR3 contains 16 residues. Trimming cost V 4 bases and J 3 bases; bases outside gene matches: 9. Per germline, CDR1 ENHRY and CDR2 SYGVKD. CDR3: CAISVASGSETDTQYF. The CDR3 nucleotides read TGTGCCATCAGTGTGGCCAGCGGGAGTGAGACAGATACGCAGTATTTT.

The chain carries TRBV2 and TRBJ2-1; D is ambiguous. Germline V gives CDR1 SNHLY, CDR2 FYNNEI. V lost 7 bases, J lost 6 bases, and 4 bases lay in between. This CDR3 has 10 residues. The CDR3 bases are TGTGCCAGCACCAGCAATGAGCAGTTCTTC. Translating it yields CASTSNEQFF.

CDR3 DNA sequence: TGTGCCAGCGGACAGGGAAACTATGGCTACACCTTC. As protein: CASGQGNYGYTF. The V call is TRBV6-6, the J call TRBJ1-2; 8 positions agree with TRBD1. This CDR3 is built from 12 residues. V was clipped by 8 bases and J by 2 bases; unmatched bases: 1. Germline V gives CDR1 MNHNY, CDR2 SVGAGI (reference sequence).

The chain joins TRBV6-5 to TRBJ2-3; 7 bases agree with TRBD1. The junction had 3 bases not matched to a gene; V was cut back by 7 bases and J by 2 bases. Germline V gene lookup returns CDR1 MNHEY and CDR2 SVGAGI. The CDR3 covers 13 residues. CDR3 nucleotides: TGTGCCAGCAAACAGGGGAACACAGATACGCAGTATTTT. Residues: CASKQGNTDTQYF.

This clone was seen a few times. This sequence joins TRBV9 and TRBJ2-7; 10 nucleotides match TRBD1. V gave up 3 bases and J gave up 4 bases; unmatched junction bases: 7. The CDR3 is 15 amino acids. Germline V gene sequence: CDR1 SGDLS, CDR2 YYNGEE. CDR3 sequence: CASSAAGQGGYEQYF. The CDR3 nucleotides read TGTGCCAGCAGCGCTGCAGGACAGGGGGGTTACGAGCAGTACTTC.

The chain links TRBV28 to TRBJ2-2; the D is unclear. The CDR3 has 15 residues. The V end lost 3 bases, the J end lost 4 bases, and 12 bases lay between the germline ends. Germline V gene lookup returns CDR1 MDHEN and CDR2 SYDVKM. The CDR3 here is CASSLANTFTGELFF. The CDR3 nucleotides read TGTGCCAGCAGTTTGGCCAATACTTTCACCGGGGAGCTGTTTTTT.

V and J are TRBV5-6 and TRBJ1-1, with D possibly being TRBD1 (5 bases). Trimming took off 2 bases at V and 0 bases at J, with 17 bases between the two ends. The germline CDR1 and CDR2 sequences are SGHDT and YYEEEE. The CDR3 consists of 17 residues. CDR3 in DNA: TGTGCCAGCAGCTTTTTTGCCTGGGGGGTAATGAACACTGAAGCTTTCTTT. Translated: CASSFFAWGVMNTEAFF.

V and J are TRBV19 and TRBJ2-2, with unresolved D. V was trimmed by 4 bases and J by 7 bases, leaving 10 bases between them. The CDR3 runs to 13 residues. Germline V gene sequence: CDR1 LNHDA, CDR2 SQIVND (reference sequence). In nucleotides, the CDR3 is TGTGCCAGTAGTACCCAACCCGGCGGGGAGCTGTTTTTT. This translates into CASSTQPGGELFF.